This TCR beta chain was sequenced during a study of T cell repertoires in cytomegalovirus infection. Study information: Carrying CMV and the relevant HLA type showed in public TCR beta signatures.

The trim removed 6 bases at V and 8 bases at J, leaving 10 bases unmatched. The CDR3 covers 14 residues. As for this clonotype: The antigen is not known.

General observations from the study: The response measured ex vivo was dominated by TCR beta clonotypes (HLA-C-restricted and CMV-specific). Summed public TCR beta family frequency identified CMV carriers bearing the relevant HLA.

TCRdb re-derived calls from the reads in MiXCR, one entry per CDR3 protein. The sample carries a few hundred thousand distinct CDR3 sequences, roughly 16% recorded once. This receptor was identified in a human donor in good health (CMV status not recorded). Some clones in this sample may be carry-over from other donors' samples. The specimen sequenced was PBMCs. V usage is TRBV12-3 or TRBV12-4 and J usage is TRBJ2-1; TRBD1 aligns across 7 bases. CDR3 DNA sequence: TGTGCCAGCAGCCTTTTCGGGACAGTCGATGAGCAGTTCTTC. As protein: CASSLFGTVDEQFF.